This T cell receptor (beta chain) was identified during a study of blood T cell repertoires in COVID-19. The CDR3 covers 17 residues. The V gene's germline CDR1 is SGHVS and CDR2 FNYEAQ. The J segment lost 0 bases and the V segment lost 5 bases, leaving 2 bases of the junction unmatched. In the original processing: The authors estimated nucleated cell counts from reference gene primer amplification. TCRdb's copy holds only in-frame clones and misses some; the assay was immunoSEQ multiplex PCR. The V and J calls and the clone size are those of that table, but D and trimming were determined from the DNA. Here the sample spans roughly 90,000 clones, about 80% being singletons.

The V and J genes are TRBV7-6 and TRBJ2-1, with 15 bases identical to TRBD2. The TCR originated in a woman in her 70s with acute or convalescent COVID-19. The sequenced material came from peripheral blood. The CDR3 loop is CASSRTSGGVSYNEQFF. CDR3 DNA: TGTGCCAGCAGCAGGACTAGCGGGGGGGTCTCCTACAATGAGCAGTTCTTC.